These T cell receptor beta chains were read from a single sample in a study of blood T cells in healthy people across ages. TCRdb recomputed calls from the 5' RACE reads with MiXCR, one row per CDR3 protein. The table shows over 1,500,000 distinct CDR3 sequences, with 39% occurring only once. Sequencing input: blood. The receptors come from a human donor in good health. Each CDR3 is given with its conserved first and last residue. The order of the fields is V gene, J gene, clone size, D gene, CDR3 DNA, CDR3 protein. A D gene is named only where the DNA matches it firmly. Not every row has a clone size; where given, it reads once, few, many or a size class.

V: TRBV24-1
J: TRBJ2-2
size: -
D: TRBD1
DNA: TGTGCCACCCCGAGGGACAGAGAACTCACCGGGGAGCTGTTTTTT
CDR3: CATPRDRELTGELFF

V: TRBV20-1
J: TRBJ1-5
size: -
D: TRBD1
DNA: TGCAGTGCTAGAATCCAGGGGGCGCGGAATCAGCCCCAGCATTTT
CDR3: CSARIQGARNQPQHF

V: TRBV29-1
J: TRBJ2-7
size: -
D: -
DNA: TGCAGCGGGGTTATGGACACGCGGGGTTCTAGGCACGAGCAGTACTTC
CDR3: CSGVMDTRGSRHEQYF

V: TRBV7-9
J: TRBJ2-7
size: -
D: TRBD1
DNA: TGTGCCAGCAGCTCGGTAAAGGACAGGGTCGGAAACGAGCAGTACTTC
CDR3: CASSSVKDRVGNEQYF

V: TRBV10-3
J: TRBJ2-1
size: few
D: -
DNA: TGTGCCATCAGTGGTAACGGCGAGAGCTCCTACAATGAGCAGTTCTTC
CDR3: CAISGNGESSYNEQFF

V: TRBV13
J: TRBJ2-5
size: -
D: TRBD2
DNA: TGTGCCAGCAGCTTACCCTCTAGCGGTGAAGAGACCCAGTACTTC
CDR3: CASSLPSSGEETQYF

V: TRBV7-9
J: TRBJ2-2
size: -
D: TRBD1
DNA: TGTGCCAGCAGCTTAGTTTGGGACAGAGAAGGCACCGGGGAGCTGTTTTTT
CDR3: CASSLVWDREGTGELFF

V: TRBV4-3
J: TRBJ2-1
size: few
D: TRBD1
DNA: TGCGCCAGCAGCCAAGAGGCATGGGACAGGGTAAATGAGCAGTTCTTC
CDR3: CASSQEAWDRVNEQFF

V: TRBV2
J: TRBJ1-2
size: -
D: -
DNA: TGTGCCAGCAGTGGACAGCTGAACTATGGCTACACCTTC
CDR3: CASSGQLNYGYTF

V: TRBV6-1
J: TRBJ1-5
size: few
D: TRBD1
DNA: TGTGCCAGCAGTGGGGACAGGGGACCCTATAGCAATCAGCCCCAGCATTTT
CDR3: CASSGDRGPYSNQPQHF